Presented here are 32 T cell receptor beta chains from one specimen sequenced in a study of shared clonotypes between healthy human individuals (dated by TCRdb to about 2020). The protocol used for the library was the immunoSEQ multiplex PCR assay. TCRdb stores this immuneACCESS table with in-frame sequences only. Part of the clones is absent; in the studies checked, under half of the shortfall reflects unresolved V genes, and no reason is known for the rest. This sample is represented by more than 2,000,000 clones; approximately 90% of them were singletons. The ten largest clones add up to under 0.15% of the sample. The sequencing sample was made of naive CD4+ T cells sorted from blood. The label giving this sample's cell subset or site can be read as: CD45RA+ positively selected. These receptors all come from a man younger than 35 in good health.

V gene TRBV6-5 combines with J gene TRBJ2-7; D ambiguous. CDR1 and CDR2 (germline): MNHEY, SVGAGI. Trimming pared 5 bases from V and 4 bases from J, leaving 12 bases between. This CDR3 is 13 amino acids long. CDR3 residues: CASSSSYEYEQYF. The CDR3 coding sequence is TGTGCCAGCAGTAGTAGTTACGAGTACGAGCAGTACTTC.

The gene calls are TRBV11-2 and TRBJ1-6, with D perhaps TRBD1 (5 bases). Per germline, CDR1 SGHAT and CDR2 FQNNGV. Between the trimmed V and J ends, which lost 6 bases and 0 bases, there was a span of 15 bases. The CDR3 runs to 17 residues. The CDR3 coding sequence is TGTGCCAGCAGTCCCGGGACCGTGAGCTCCTATAATTCACCCCTCCACTTT. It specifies CASSPGTVSSYNSPLHF.

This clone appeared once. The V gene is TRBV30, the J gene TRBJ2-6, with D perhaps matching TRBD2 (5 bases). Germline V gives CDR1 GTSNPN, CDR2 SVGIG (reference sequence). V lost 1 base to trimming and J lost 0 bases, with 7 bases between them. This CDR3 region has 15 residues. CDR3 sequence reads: CAWSEDFSGANVLTF. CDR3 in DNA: TGTGCCTGGAGTGAGGACTTCTCTGGGGCCAACGTCCTGACTTTC.

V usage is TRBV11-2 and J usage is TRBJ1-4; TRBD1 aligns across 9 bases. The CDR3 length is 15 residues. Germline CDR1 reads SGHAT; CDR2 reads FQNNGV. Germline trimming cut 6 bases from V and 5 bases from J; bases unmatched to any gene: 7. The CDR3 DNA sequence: TGTGCCAGCAGTCTGCAGACAGGGGGAAATGAAAAACTGTTTTTT. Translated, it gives CASSLQTGGNEKLFF.

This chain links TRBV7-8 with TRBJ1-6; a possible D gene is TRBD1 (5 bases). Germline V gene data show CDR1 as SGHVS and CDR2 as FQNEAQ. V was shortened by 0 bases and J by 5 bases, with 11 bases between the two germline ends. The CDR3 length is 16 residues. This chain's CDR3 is CASSLAHRRNNSPLHF. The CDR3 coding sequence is TGTGCCAGCAGCTTAGCGCACAGGAGAAATAATTCACCCCTCCACTTT.

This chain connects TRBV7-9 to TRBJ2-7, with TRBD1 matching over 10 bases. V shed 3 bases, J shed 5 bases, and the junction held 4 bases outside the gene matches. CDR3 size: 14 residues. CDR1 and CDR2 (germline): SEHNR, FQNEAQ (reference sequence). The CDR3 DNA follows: TGTGCCAGCAGCTTCTCCGGGACAGGGGACGAGCAGTACTTC. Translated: CASSFSGTGDEQYF.

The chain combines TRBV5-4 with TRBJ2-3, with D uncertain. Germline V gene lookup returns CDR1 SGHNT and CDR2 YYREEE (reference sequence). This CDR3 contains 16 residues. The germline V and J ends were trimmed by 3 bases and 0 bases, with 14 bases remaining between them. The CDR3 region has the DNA TGTGCCAGCAGCTCCAAGGTCGGTTCTAGCACAGATACGCAGTATTTT. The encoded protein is CASSSKVGSSTDTQYF.

The CDR3 spells CASSSLDRLNEQFF. The CDR3 nucleotides are TGTGCCAGCAGCTCCCTGGACAGGCTCAATGAGCAGTTCTTC. J is TRBJ2-1 and V is TRBV11-2; TRBD1 aligns across 7 bases. The CDR3 is made up of 14 amino acids. Germline assignment: CDR1 SGHAT and CDR2 FQNNGV. V gave up 4 bases and J gave up 6 bases; unmatched junction bases: 6.

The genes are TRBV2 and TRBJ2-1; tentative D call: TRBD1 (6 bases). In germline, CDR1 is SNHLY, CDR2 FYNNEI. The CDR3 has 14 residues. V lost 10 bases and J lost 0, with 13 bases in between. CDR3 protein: CATQDRSSYNEQFF. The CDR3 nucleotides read TGTGCCACCCAGGACAGATCCTCCTACAATGAGCAGTTCTTC. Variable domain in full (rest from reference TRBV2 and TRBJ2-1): EPEVTQTPSHQVTQMGQEVILRCVPISNHLYFYWYRQILGQKVEFLVSFYNNEISEKSEIFDDQFSVERPDGSNFTLKIRSTKLEDSAMYFCATQDRSSYNEQFFGPGTRLTVL.

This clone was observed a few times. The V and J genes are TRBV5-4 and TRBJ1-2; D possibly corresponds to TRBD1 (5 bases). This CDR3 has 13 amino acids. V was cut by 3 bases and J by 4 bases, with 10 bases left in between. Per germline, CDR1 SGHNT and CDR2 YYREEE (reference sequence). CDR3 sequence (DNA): TGTGCCAGCAGCTCCCGGGACGGCTATGGCTACACCTTC. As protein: CASSSRDGYGYTF.

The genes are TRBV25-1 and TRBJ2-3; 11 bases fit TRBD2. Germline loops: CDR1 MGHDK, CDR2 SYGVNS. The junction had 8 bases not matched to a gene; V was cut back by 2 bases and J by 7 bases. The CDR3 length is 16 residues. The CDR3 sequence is CASSEGVLAGVNTQYF. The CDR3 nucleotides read TGTGCCAGCAGTGAAGGGGTACTAGCGGGGGTTAATACGCAGTATTTT.

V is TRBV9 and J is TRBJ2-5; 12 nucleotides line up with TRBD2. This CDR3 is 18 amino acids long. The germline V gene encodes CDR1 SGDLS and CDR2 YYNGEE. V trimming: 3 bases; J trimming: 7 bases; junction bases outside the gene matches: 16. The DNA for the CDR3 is TGTGCCAGCAGCGCTACACCTAGCGGGAGGGCCGATTTCGTGACCCAGTACTTC. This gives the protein CASSATPSGRADFVTQYF.

The CDR3 reads CASSLGQVGSYEQYF. CDR3 sequence (DNA): TGTGCCAGCAGCTTAGGGCAGGTTGGTTCCTACGAGCAGTACTTC. The chain combines TRBV11-2 with TRBJ2-7, with D hard to call. This CDR3 has 15 amino acids. Between the trimmed V and J ends, which lost 1 base and 1 base, there was a span of 11 bases. Germline assignment: CDR1 SGHAT and CDR2 FQNNGV.

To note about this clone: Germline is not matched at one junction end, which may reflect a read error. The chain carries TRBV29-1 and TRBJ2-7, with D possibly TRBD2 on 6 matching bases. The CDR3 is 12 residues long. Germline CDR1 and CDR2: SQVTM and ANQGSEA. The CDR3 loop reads CSVRRQPGEQCF. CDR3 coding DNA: TGCAGCGTCAGGAGACAGCCGGGAGAGCAGTGCTTC.

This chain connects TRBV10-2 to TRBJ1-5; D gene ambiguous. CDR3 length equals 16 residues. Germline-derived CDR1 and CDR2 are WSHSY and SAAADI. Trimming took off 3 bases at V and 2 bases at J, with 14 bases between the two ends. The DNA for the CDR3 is TGCGCCAGCAGTGAACATTGGACGGCCGGCAATCAGCCCCAGCATTTT. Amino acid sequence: CASSEHWTAGNQPQHF.

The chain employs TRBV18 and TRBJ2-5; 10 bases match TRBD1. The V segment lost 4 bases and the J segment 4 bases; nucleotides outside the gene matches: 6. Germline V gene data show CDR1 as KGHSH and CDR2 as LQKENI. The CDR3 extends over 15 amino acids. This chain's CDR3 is CASSRQGAEGETQYF. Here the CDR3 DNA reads TGTGCCAGCTCACGACAGGGGGCCGAAGGAGAGACCCAGTACTTC.

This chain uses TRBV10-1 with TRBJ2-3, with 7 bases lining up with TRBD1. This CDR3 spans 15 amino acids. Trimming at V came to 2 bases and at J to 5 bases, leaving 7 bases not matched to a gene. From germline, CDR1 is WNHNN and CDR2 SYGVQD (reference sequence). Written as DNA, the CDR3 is TGCGCCAGCAGTGAGCGACAGGGCCTATTAGATACGCAGTATTTT. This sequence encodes CASSERQGLLDTQYF.

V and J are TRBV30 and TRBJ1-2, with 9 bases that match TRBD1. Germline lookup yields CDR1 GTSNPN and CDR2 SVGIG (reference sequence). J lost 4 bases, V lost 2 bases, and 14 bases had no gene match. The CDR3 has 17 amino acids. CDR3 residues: CAWSPPIEQGAGYGYTF. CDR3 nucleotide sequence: TGTGCCTGGAGTCCTCCTATCGAACAGGGGGCAGGCTATGGCTACACCTTC.

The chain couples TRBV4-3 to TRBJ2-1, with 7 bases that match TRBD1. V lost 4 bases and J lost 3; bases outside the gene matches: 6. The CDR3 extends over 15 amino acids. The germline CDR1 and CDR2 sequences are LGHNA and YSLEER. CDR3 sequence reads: CASSPGQASYNEQFF. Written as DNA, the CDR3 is TGCGCCAGCAGCCCCGGACAGGCAAGCTACAATGAGCAGTTCTTC.

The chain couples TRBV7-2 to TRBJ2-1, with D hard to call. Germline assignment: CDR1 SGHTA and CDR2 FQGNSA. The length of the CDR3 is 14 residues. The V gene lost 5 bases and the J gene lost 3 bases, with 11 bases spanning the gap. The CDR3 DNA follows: TGTGCCAGCAGCCCGGCGGACGGCTACAATGAGCAGTTCTTC. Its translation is CASSPADGYNEQFF.

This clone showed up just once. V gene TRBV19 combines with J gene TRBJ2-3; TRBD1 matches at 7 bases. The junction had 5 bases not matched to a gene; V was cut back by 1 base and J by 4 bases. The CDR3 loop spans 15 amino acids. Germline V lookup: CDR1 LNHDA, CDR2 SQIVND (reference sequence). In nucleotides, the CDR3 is TGTGCCAGTAGTATAGGGGCGACAGGGCCAGATACGCAGTATTTT. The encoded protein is CASSIGATGPDTQYF.

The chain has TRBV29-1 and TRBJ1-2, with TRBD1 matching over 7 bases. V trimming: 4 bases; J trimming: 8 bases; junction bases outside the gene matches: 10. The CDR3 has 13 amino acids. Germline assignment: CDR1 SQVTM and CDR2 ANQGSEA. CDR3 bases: TGCAGCGTTGGCCGACAGGGATTAGGCGGCTACACCTTC. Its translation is CSVGRQGLGGYTF. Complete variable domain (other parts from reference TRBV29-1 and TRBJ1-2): SAVISQKPSRDICQRGTSLTIQCQVDSQVTMMFWYRQQPGQSLTLIATANQGSEATYESGFVIDKFPISRPNLTFSTLTVSNMSPEDSSIYLCSVGRQGLGGYTFGSGTRLTVV.

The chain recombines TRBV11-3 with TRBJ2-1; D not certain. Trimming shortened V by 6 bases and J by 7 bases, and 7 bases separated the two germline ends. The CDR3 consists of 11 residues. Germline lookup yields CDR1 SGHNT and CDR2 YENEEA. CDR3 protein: CASSIGNEQFF. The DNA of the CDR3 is TGTGCCAGCAGTATCGGAAATGAGCAGTTCTTC. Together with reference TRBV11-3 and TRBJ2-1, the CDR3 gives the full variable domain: EAGVVQSPRYKIIEKKQPVAFWCNPISGHNTLYWYLQNLGQGPELLIRYENEEAVDDSQLPKDRFSAERLKGVDSTLKIQPAELGDSAVYLCASSIGNEQFFGPGTRLTVL.

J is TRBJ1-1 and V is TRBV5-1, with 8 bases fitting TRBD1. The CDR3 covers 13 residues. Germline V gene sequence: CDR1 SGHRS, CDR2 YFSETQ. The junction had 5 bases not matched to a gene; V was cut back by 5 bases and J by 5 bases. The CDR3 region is CASSPQGATEAFF. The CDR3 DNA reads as TGCGCCAGCAGTCCCCAGGGGGCAACTGAAGCTTTCTTT. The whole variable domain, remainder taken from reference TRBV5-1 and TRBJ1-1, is KAGVTQTPRYLIKTRGQQVTLSCSPISGHRSVSWYQQTPGQGLQFLFEYFSETQRNKGNFPGRFSGRQFSNSRSEMNVSTLELGDSALYLCASSPQGATEAFFGQGTRLTVV.

CDR3 sequence: CASTDRSYGYTF. The CDR3 nucleotides are TGTGCCAGCACCGACAGGAGCTATGGCTACACCTTC. V and J are TRBV6-5 and TRBJ1-2, with D possibly being TRBD1 (6 bases). V was shortened by 7 bases and J by 4 bases, with 10 bases between the two germline ends. Per germline, CDR1 MNHEY and CDR2 SVGAGI. The CDR3 has 12 residues.

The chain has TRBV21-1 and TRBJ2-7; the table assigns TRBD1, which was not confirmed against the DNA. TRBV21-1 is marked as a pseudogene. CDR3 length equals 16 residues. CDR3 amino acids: CASSAQGHLLSYEQYF. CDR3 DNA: TGTGCCAGCAGCGCGCAGGGACACCTACTCTCCTACGAGCAGTACTTC.

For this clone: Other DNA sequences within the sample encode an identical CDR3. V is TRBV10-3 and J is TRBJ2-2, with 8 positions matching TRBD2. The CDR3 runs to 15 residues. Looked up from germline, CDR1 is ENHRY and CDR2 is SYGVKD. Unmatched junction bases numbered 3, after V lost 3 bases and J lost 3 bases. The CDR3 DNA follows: TGTGCCATCAGTGATTCCGGGGGGGACACCGGGGAGCTGTTTTTT. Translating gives CAISDSGGDTGELFF.

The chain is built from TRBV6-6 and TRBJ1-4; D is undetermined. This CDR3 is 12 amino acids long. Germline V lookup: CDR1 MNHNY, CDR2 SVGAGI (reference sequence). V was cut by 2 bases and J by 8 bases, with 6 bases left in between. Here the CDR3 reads CASSYLGEKLFF. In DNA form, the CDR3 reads TGTGCCAGCAGTTACCTCGGGGAAAAACTGTTTTTT.

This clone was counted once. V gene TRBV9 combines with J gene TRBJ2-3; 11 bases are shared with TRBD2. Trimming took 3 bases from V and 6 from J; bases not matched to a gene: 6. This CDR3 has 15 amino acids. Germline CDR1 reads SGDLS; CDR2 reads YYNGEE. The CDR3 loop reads CASSGRSGRADTQYF. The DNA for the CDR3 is TGTGCCAGCAGCGGTCGTAGCGGGAGGGCGGATACGCAGTATTTT.

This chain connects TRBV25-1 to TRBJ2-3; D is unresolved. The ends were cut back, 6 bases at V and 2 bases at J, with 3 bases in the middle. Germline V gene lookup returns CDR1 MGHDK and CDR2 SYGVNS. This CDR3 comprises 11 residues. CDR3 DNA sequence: TGTGCCAGCAGGGCCACAGATACGCAGTATTTT. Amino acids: CASRATDTQYF.

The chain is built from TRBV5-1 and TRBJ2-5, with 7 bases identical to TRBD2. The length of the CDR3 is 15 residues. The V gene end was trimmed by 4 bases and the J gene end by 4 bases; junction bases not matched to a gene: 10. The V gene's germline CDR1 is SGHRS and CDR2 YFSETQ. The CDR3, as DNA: TGCGCCAGCAGCCCAAGGGATTCGGGGGGAGAGACCCAGTACTTC. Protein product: CASSPRDSGGETQYF.

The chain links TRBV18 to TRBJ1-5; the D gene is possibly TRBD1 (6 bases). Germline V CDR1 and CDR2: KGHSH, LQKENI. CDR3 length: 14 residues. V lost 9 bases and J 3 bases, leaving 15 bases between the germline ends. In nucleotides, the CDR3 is TGTGCCAGACGCCCGGACAGCCACAATCAGCCCCAGCATTTT. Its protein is CARRPDSHNQPQHF.